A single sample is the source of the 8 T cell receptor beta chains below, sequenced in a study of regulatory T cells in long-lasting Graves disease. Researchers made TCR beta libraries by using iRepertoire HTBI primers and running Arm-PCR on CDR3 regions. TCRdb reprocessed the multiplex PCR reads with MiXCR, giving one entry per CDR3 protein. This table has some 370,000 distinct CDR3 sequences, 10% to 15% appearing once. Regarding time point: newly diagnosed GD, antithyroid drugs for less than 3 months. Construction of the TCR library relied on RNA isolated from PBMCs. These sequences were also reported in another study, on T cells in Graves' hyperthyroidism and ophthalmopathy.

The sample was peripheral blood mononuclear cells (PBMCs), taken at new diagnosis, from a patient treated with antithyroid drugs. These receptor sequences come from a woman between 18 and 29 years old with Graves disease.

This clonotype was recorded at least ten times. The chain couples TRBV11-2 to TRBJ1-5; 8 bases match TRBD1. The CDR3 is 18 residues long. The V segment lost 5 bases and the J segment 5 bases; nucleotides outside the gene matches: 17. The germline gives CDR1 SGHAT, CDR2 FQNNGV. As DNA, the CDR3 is TGTGCCAGCAGCATACACAGACAGGGGTGGTTTTCTGATCAGCCCCAGCATTTT. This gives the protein CASSIHRQGWFSDQPQHF.

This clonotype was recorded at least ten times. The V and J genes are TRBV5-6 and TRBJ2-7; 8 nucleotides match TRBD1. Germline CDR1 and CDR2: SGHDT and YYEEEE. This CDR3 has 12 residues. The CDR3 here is CASSLSQGAGDV. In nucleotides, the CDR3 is TGTGCCAGCAGCTTATCTCAGGGGGCAGGAGACGTC.

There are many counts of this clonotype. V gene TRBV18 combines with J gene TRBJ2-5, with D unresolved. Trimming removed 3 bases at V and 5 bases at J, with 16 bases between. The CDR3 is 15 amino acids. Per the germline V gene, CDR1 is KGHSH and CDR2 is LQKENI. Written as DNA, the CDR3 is TGTGCCAGCTCACCTCTCCCCGCTGGCGGTGAGACCCAGTACTTC. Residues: CASSPLPAGGETQYF. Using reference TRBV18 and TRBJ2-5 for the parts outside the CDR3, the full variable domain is NAGVMQNPRHLVRRRGQEARLRCSPMKGHSHVYWYRQLPEEGLKFMVYLQKENIIDESGMPKERFSAEFPKEGPSILRIQQVVRGDSAAYFCASSPLPAGGETQYFGPGTRLLVL.

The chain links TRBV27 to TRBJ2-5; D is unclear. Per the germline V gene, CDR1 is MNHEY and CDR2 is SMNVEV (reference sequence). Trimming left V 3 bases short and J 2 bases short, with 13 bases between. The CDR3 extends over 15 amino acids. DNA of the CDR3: TGTGCCAGCAGTTTCTTGCGCCTAAGGCAAGAGACCCAGTACTTC. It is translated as CASSFLRLRQETQYF.

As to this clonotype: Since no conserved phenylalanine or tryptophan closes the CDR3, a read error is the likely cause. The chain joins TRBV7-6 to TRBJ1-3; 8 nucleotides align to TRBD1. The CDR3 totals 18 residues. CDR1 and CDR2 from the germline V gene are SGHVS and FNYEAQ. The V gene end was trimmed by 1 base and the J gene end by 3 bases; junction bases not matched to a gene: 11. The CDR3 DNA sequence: TGTGCCAGCAGCTTAGGGGGAACCAGGGGGCACGATGGAAACACCATATATTCT. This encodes CASSLGGTRGHDGNTIYS.

The CDR3 loop is CASNRPGTGEDTQYF. The CDR3 nucleotides read TGTGCCAGCAATAGACCCGGGACAGGGGAAGATACGCAGTATTTT. V and J are TRBV2 and TRBJ2-3; 10 bases align to TRBD1. The CDR3 runs 15 residues. Germline V gene sequence: CDR1 SNHLY, CDR2 FYNNEI. Trimming at V came to 7 bases and at J to 5 bases, leaving 9 bases not matched to a gene.

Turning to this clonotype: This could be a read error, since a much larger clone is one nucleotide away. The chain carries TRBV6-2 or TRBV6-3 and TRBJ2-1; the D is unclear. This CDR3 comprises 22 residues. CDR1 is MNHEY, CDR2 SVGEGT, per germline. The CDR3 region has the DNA TGTGCCAGCAGTTACCCCACCCCGTTAGTAGAAGTGTCAACGAGCTCCTACAATGAGCGGTTCTTC. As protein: CASSYPTPLVEVSTSSYNERFF.

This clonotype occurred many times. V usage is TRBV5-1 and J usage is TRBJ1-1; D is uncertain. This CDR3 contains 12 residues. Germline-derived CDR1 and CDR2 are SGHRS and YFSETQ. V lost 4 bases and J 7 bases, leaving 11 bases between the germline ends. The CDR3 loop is CASSTDAFEAFF. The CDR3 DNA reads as TGCGCCAGCAGCACGGACGCGTTTGAAGCTTTCTTT.